This is a list of T cell receptor beta chains from one sample in a study of technical replicates of blood from a few donors. Generated by immunoSEQ multiplex PCR, the TCRdb table keeps only in-frame clones and is missing some. The sample lists over 50,000 clones; around 94% were seen once. The source material was T cells isolated from PBMCs. The source is a human donor in good health. CDR3s include the opening cysteine and the closing phenylalanine or tryptophan. The D gene is left open where the match is weak. Clone size is given for some rows only: seen once, a few or many times, or a class if the clone is expanded.

TRBJ1-1,TRBV10-1,NA,TRBD1,TGCGCCAACCCACGGACAGGTCTCACGGGGGCTTTCTTT,CANPRTGLTGAFF
TRBJ2-7,TRBV5-4,NA,TRBD2,TGTGCCAGCAAGAAGCGGGAGGACTCGGAGCAGTACTTC,CASKKREDSEQYF
TRBJ2-3,TRBV28,NA,NA,TGTGCCAGCAGCCCCTTCCGACTCGACACAGATACGCAGTATTTT,CASSPFRLDTDTQYF
TRBJ2-7,TRBV5-5,NA,TRBD1,TGTGCCAGCAGCTTCATAATGGGACAGGCAGCCTACGAGCAGTACTTC,CASSFIMGQAAYEQYF
TRBJ2-5,TRBV29-1,once,NA,TGCAGCGTTGAAGGGAGGAGAGAGACCCAGTACTTC,CSVEGRRETQYF
TRBJ1-5,TRBV5-1,NA,NA,TGCGCCAGCAGCGCCGGGATCCCTGATCAGCCCCAGCATTTT,CASSAGIPDQPQHF
TRBJ2-3,TRBV6-5,NA,NA,TGTGCCAGCAGTTACTCACGGGGAGATACGCAGTATTTT,CASSYSRGDTQYF
TRBJ1-6,TRBV5-1,NA,NA,TGCGCCAGCAGCTTTTCAGGGGATGATTCACCCCTCCACTTT,CASSFSGDDSPLHF
TRBJ2-7,TRBV5-4,NA,TRBD2,TGTGCCAGCAGCTTACTAGCGGGAGCGAACGAGCAGTACTTC,CASSLLAGANEQYF
TRBJ1-2,TRBV5-4,NA,NA,TGTGCCAGCAGCCTGTCAACTGCGACTCATCCCTATGGCTACACCTTC,CASSLSTATHPYGYTF
TRBJ2-7,TRBV5-1,NA,TRBD1,TGCGCCAGCAGCTTGGGGGACAGGGCCTACGAGCAGTACTTC,CASSLGDRAYEQYF
TRBJ2-3,TRBV10-2,NA,NA,TGCGCCAGCAGAAACTTATATAGCACAGATACGCAGTATTTT,CASRNLYSTDTQYF
TRBJ1-1,TRBV14,once,NA,TGTGCCAGCAGCCAAGTTGCGGGGAACACTGAAGCTTTCTTT,CASSQVAGNTEAFF
TRBJ1-1,TRBV29-1,NA,NA,TGCAGCGTTGAAAATCGGGAAGGGTATCTGAACACTGAAGCTTTCTTT,CSVENREGYLNTEAFF
TRBJ1-4,TRBV29-1,NA,NA,TGCAGCGTTGTAAAACGGTCAAATGAAAAACTGTTTTTT,CSVVKRSNEKLFF
TRBJ1-1,TRBV18,NA,TRBD1,TGTGCCAGCTCAAAAGGACAGGGGGCAGGGAACACTGAAGCTTTCTTT,CASSKGQGAGNTEAFF
TRBJ1-2,TRBV7-3,NA,TRBD1,TGTGCCAGCAGCGAACAGGGGGCGGGTGGCTACACCTTC,CASSEQGAGGYTF
TRBJ2-1,TRBV5-4,NA,TRBD2,TGTGCCAGCAGCTTCGGACTAGCGGGAAACTCCTACAATGAGCAGTTCTTC,CASSFGLAGNSYNEQFF
TRBJ2-1,TRBV28,NA,NA,TGTGCCAGCAGTTTAGACCGGGAACGGTTCTTC,CASSLDRERFF
TRBJ1-2,TRBV9,NA,TRBD1,TGTGCCAGCAGCGGACAGGGGGTAGCCAAGGGTGAGTCTGGCTACACCTTC,CASSGQGVAKGESGYTF
TRBJ2-2,TRBV28,NA,TRBD1,TGTGCCAGCAGTTACCGGGACAGGGAGGCCGGGGAGCTGTTTTTT,CASSYRDREAGELFF
TRBJ2-2,TRBV7-6,NA,NA,TGTGCCAGCAGCCAGGGGCAGGTGGCCACCGGGGAGCTGTTTTTT,CASSQGQVATGELFF
TRBJ1-3,TRBV9,few,NA,TGTGCCAGCAGCGTAGACCCCGGACTGAGCTCTGGAAACACCATATATTTT,CASSVDPGLSSGNTIYF
TRBJ2-1,TRBV11-3,NA,TRBD2,TGTGCCAGCAGCTTACGGGCGGGGGTTACGCAGTCCTCCTACAATGAGCAGTTCTTC,CASSLRAGVTQSSYNEQFF
TRBJ2-5,TRBV7-8,NA,NA,TGTGCCAGCAGCTCGAGCGACCAAGAGACCCAGTACTTC,CASSSSDQETQYF
TRBJ1-1,TRBV5-1,NA,NA,TGCGCCAGCAGCTTGGGGGCGGGGATGAACACTGAAGCTTTCTTT,CASSLGAGMNTEAFF
TRBJ2-2,TRBV28,NA,TRBD2,TGTGCCAGCAGTTCACGGACTAGCGGGAGTTTCGGCGGGGAGCTGTTTTTT,CASSSRTSGSFGGELFF
TRBJ2-2,TRBV5-1,NA,NA,TGCGCCAGCACGAATGGGGGCGGCACCGGGGAGCTGTTTTTT,CASTNGGGTGELFF
TRBJ2-7,TRBV6-6,NA,TRBD2,TGTGCCAGCAGTTACGGCGGGGGGGCCTCCGAGCAGTACTTC,CASSYGGGASEQYF
TRBJ2-2,TRBV9,NA,TRBD2,TGTGCCAGCAGCGTAGCAACTGGGCGGGGGGGACTCGGGGAGCTGTTTTTT,CASSVATGRGGLGELFF
TRBJ2-7,TRBV5-6,NA,NA,TGTGCCAGCAGCGCGACCTACGAGCAGTACTTC,CASSATYEQYF
TRBJ1-2,TRBV7-9,NA,NA,TGTGCCAGCACCCTGGACACACCGAACTATGGCTACACCTTC,CASTLDTPNYGYTF
TRBJ1-6,TRBV10-3,once,NA,TGTGCCATCAGTGTTCAGGGTAATTCACCCCTCCACTTT,CAISVQGNSPLHF
TRBJ2-5,TRBV10-1,NA,TRBD1,TGCGCCAGTGAGGACAGGGGGCGAATGCAGACCCAGTACTTC,CASEDRGRMQTQYF
TRBJ1-1,TRBV7-9,once,TRBD1,TGTGCCAGCAGCGACAGGGTGCGGAACACTGAAGCTTTCTTT,CASSDRVRNTEAFF
TRBJ2-2,TRBV28,NA,NA,TGTGCCAGCAGTTTTCCCGGCACCGGGGAGCTGTTTTTT,CASSFPGTGELFF